This entry concerns a single T cell receptor (beta chain). Its antigen remains unknown. This entry belongs to a study of T-cell reconstitution after alpha-beta-depleted transplantation in children. Overall study results and limits: Surviving thymic progenitors and recipient T cells were the source of high TCRbeta diversity at day 60 in some patients. Reportedly, alpha-beta T cells present about two months post-transplant originated from several hundred expanded clones of graft origin. T-cell counts and diversity were attributed mostly to newly produced T cells one year after transplant.

The trim removed 1 base at V and 9 bases at J, leaving 8 bases unmatched. The CDR3 has 16 amino acids. In germline, CDR1 is SGHTA, CDR2 FQGNSA. Unique molecular identifiers were incorporated when the TCRbeta library was constructed. TCRdb passed the PCR reads through MiXCR, listing each CDR3 protein once. The sample records roughly 420,000 distinct CDR3 sequences, 15% to 20% being singletons. The sample here was PBMCs, mostly from graft donor cells, taken 360 days after TCRalphabeta/CD19-depleted stem cell transplant. The rearrangement uses TRBV7-2 and TRBJ2-1, with 11 bases identical to TRBD2. This receptor was taken from a boy under three years old who had a stem cell transplant for Wiskott-Aldrich syndrome, so the T cells may come from the graft donor. CDR3 sequence (DNA): TGTGCCAGCAGCTTAGTAGCGGGGGGGCGAGCTGCTGAGCAGTTCTTC. It translates to CASSLVAGGRAAEQFF.